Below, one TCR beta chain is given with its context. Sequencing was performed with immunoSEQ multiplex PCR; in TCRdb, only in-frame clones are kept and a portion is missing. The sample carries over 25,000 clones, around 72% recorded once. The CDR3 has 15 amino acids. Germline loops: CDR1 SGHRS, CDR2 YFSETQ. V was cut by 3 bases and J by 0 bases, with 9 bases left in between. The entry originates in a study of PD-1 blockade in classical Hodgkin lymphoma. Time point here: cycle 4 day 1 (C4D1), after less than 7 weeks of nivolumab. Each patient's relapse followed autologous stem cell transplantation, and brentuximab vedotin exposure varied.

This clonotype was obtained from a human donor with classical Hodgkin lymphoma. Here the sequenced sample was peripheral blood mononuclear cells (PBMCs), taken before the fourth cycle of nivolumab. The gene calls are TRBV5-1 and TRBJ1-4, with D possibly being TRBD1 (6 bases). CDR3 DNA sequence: TGCGCCAGCAGCTATACAGGGACAACTAATGAAAAACTGTTTTTT. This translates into CASSYTGTTNEKLFF. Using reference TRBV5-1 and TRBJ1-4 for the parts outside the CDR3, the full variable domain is KAGVTQTPRYLIKTRGQQVTLSCSPISGHRSVSWYQQTPGQGLQFLFEYFSETQRNKGNFPGRFSGRQFSNSRSEMNVSTLELGDSALYLCASSYTGTTNEKLFFGSGTQLSVL.